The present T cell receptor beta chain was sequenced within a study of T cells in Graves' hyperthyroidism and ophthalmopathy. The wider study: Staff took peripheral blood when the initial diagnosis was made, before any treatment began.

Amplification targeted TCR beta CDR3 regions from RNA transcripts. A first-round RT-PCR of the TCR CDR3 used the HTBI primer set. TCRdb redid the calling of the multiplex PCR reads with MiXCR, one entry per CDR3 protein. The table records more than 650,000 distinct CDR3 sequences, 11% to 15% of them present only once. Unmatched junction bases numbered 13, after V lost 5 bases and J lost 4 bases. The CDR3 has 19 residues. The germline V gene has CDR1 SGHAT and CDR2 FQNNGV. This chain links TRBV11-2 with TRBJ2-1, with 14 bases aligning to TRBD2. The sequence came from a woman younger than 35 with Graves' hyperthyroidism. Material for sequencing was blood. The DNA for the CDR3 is TGTGCCAGCAGCCCGACTAGCGGGAGGGCCCCCGGTCGTTACAATGAGCAGTTCTTC. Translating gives CASSPTSGRAPGRYNEQFF.